The rows below give T cell receptor beta chains drawn from one sample of a study of T cell responses to AZD1222 COVID-19 vaccine. TCRdb keeps only in-frame clones here, not all; method: immunoSEQ multiplex PCR. The sample holds roughly 80,000 clones, about nine tenths seen once. The sample here was peripheral blood, taken on day 0 of AZD1222 vaccination. Source of these receptors: an adult in good health. The CDR3 runs from the conserved cysteine through the conserved F or W. D genes are given only for firm matches. Size is stated for part of the rows, as once, few or many counts, or as a class when the clone is expanded.

v_gene: TRBV5-6
j_gene: TRBJ2-1
d_gene: .
abundance: .
CDR3aa: CASSPVHSKRQFF
CDR3nt: TGTGCCAGCAGCCCTGTACACTCCAAGCGGCAGTTCTTC

v_gene: TRBV14
j_gene: TRBJ1-2
d_gene: .
abundance: .
CDR3aa: CASSQVRQPGYGYTF
CDR3nt: TGTGCCAGCAGCCAAGTGAGGCAGCCTGGGTATGGCTACACCTTC

v_gene: TRBV5-4
j_gene: TRBJ2-7
d_gene: TRBD1
abundance: .
CDR3aa: CASSPGQGPYEQYF
CDR3nt: TGTGCCAGCAGCCCGGGACAGGGCCCCTACGAGCAGTACTTC

v_gene: TRBV6-5
j_gene: TRBJ1-1
d_gene: .
abundance: .
CDR3aa: CASSLRWTEAFF
CDR3nt: TGTGCCAGCAGCCTGCGTTGGACTGAAGCTTTCTTT

v_gene: TRBV3-1/TRBV3-2
j_gene: TRBJ1-1
d_gene: TRBD1
abundance: once
CDR3aa: CASSQARLDRANTEAFF
CDR3nt: TGTGCCAGCAGCCAAGCTCGACTGGACAGGGCGAACACTGAAGCTTTCTTT

v_gene: TRBV5-5
j_gene: TRBJ1-1
d_gene: .
abundance: .
CDR3aa: CASSLGRNTEAFF
CDR3nt: TGTGCCAGCAGCTTGGGCAGGAACACTGAAGCTTTCTTT

v_gene: TRBV3-1/TRBV3-2
j_gene: TRBJ1-2
d_gene: .
abundance: .
CDR3aa: CASSQERPYYGYTF
CDR3nt: TGTGCCAGCAGCCAAGAACGACCGTACTATGGCTACACCTTC

v_gene: TRBV4-2
j_gene: TRBJ2-7
d_gene: TRBD2
abundance: .
CDR3aa: CASSQGLAGGNEQYF
CDR3nt: TGTGCCAGCAGCCAGGGACTAGCGGGGGGAAACGAGCAGTACTTC

v_gene: TRBV6-6
j_gene: TRBJ1-3
d_gene: .
abundance: .
CDR3aa: CASSSGTSGNTIYF
CDR3nt: TGTGCCAGCAGTTCAGGAACCTCTGGAAACACCATATATTTT

v_gene: TRBV30
j_gene: TRBJ1-2
d_gene: TRBD1
abundance: .
CDR3aa: CAWSVPGQGVSYGYTF
CDR3nt: TGTGCCTGGAGTGTACCGGGACAGGGGGTAAGCTATGGCTACACCTTC

v_gene: TRBV19
j_gene: TRBJ2-3
d_gene: .
abundance: .
CDR3aa: CASSIVRLAGPESTDTQYF
CDR3nt: TGTGCCAGTAGTATTGTCCGCCTTGCGGGACCCGAAAGCACAGATACGCAGTATTTT

v_gene: TRBV18
j_gene: TRBJ1-1
d_gene: .
abundance: .
CDR3aa: CASSPVQGIDTEAFF
CDR3nt: TGTGCCAGCTCACCGGTTCAGGGGATTGACACTGAAGCTTTCTTT

v_gene: TRBV18
j_gene: TRBJ1-1
d_gene: TRBD1
abundance: .
CDR3aa: CASSPRGQGRGENTEAFF
CDR3nt: TGTGCCAGCTCACCAAGGGGACAGGGCCGTGGGGAGAACACTGAAGCTTTCTTT

v_gene: TRBV15
j_gene: TRBJ1-5
d_gene: TRBD1
abundance: .
CDR3aa: CATSRGTGLNQPQHF
CDR3nt: TGTGCCACCAGCAGAGGGACAGGCTTGAATCAGCCCCAGCATTTT

v_gene: TRBV19
j_gene: TRBJ1-2
d_gene: .
abundance: .
CDR3aa: CASSMSPWEAPTEGYTF
CDR3nt: TGTGCCAGTAGTATGTCCCCTTGGGAGGCCCCGACAGAGGGCTACACCTTC

v_gene: TRBV30
j_gene: TRBJ2-5
d_gene: .
abundance: .
CDR3aa: CAWRKQGSQETQYF
CDR3nt: TGTGCCTGGAGAAAACAGGGCTCCCAAGAGACCCAGTACTTC

v_gene: TRBV15
j_gene: TRBJ2-5
d_gene: .
abundance: .
CDR3aa: CATSRGGLQETQYF
CDR3nt: TGTGCCACCAGCAGAGGTGGGCTTCAAGAGACCCAGTACTTC

v_gene: TRBV30
j_gene: TRBJ2-7
d_gene: TRBD1
abundance: .
CDR3aa: CAWSAGGPSEQYF
CDR3nt: TGTGCCTGGAGTGCAGGGGGCCCCTCCGAGCAGTACTTC

v_gene: TRBV14
j_gene: TRBJ1-2
d_gene: .
abundance: .
CDR3aa: CASSQEGPNYGYTF
CDR3nt: TGTGCCAGCAGCCAAGAGGGCCCTAACTATGGCTACACCTTC

v_gene: TRBV27
j_gene: TRBJ1-1
d_gene: .
abundance: .
CDR3aa: CASSLLGSDELGAFF
CDR3nt: TGTGCCAGCAGTTTATTGGGCAGCGACGAACTTGGAGCTTTCTTT

v_gene: TRBV20-1
j_gene: TRBJ2-1
d_gene: .
abundance: .
CDR3aa: CSAIYNEQFF
CDR3nt: TGCAGTGCTATCTACAATGAGCAGTTCTTC

v_gene: TRBV9
j_gene: TRBJ1-1
d_gene: TRBD1
abundance: .
CDR3aa: CASSVVGTGVNTEAFF
CDR3nt: TGTGCCAGCAGCGTAGTGGGGACAGGGGTGAACACTGAAGCTTTCTTT

v_gene: TRBV5-4
j_gene: TRBJ2-6
d_gene: .
abundance: .
CDR3aa: CASSRWGGANVLTF
CDR3nt: TGTGCCAGCAGCCGGTGGGGTGGGGCCAACGTCCTGACTTTC

v_gene: TRBV7-3
j_gene: TRBJ1-6
d_gene: TRBD1
abundance: .
CDR3aa: CASSLMGTANSPLHF
CDR3nt: TGTGCCAGCAGCTTAATGGGGACAGCTAATTCACCCCTCCACTTT

v_gene: TRBV7-9
j_gene: TRBJ1-2
d_gene: .
abundance: .
CDR3aa: CASSLGVPPTF
CDR3nt: TGTGCCAGCAGCCTGGGGGTACCCCCCACCTTC

v_gene: TRBV5-1
j_gene: TRBJ2-1
d_gene: .
abundance: .
CDR3aa: CASSPISGRGYNEQFF
CDR3nt: TGCGCCAGCAGCCCAATATCGGGGAGAGGGTACAATGAGCAGTTCTTC

v_gene: TRBV30
j_gene: TRBJ1-2
d_gene: .
abundance: .
CDR3aa: CAWSSGTLYGYTF
CDR3nt: TGTGCCTGGAGTTCCGGGACACTATATGGCTACACCTTC

v_gene: TRBV5-5
j_gene: TRBJ1-2
d_gene: .
abundance: .
CDR3aa: CASSLDVSPARNYGYTF
CDR3nt: TGTGCCAGCAGCTTGGATGTCAGCCCGGCCCGCAACTATGGCTACACCTTC

v_gene: TRBV7-9
j_gene: TRBJ1-1
d_gene: .
abundance: .
CDR3aa: CASSSDSSPNTEAFF
CDR3nt: TGTGCCAGCAGCTCCGACAGCTCACCGAACACTGAAGCTTTCTTT

v_gene: TRBV5-5
j_gene: TRBJ1-2
d_gene: .
abundance: .
CDR3aa: CASRPDSYYGYTF
CDR3nt: TGTGCCAGCAGGCCTGACAGCTACTATGGCTACACCTTC

v_gene: TRBV4-1
j_gene: TRBJ1-1
d_gene: TRBD1
abundance: .
CDR3aa: CASSRGQVNTEAFF
CDR3nt: TGCGCCAGCAGCCGTGGACAGGTGAACACTGAAGCTTTCTTT

v_gene: TRBV19
j_gene: TRBJ2-2
d_gene: TRBD2
abundance: .
CDR3aa: CASSTLAGMNTGELFF
CDR3nt: TGTGCCAGTAGCACTCTAGCGGGGATGAACACCGGGGAGCTGTTTTTT

v_gene: TRBV4-2
j_gene: TRBJ1-1
d_gene: TRBD1
abundance: .
CDR3aa: CASSHRQGMNTEAFF
CDR3nt: TGTGCCAGCAGCCACCGACAGGGAATGAACACTGAAGCTTTCTTT

v_gene: TRBV3-1/TRBV3-2
j_gene: TRBJ2-1
d_gene: .
abundance: .
CDR3aa: CASTTGVPNNEQFF
CDR3nt: TGTGCCAGCACCACGGGGGTCCCCAACAATGAGCAGTTCTTC

v_gene: TRBV4-2
j_gene: TRBJ2-3
d_gene: TRBD1
abundance: .
CDR3aa: CASSQTGTGSPDTQYF
CDR3nt: TGTGCCAGCAGCCAAACCGGGACAGGGTCCCCAGATACGCAGTATTTT